This T cell receptor (beta chain) was sequenced in a study of blood T cell repertoires in COVID-19. For the study at large: Italy, Spain and the United States were the sources of the convalescent and acute COVID-19 samples. In each case, the material was cDNA or gDNA derived from T cells, B-cell-depleted T cells, or PBMCs.

In the original analysis: Reference gene primer amplification gave nucleated cell count estimates. Only in-frame clones appear in the TCRdb table, and some are missing; sequencing was by immunoSEQ multiplex PCR. V and J calls and clone size come straight from that table; D and trimming were deduced from the DNA. This repertoire shows 25,000 to 35,000 clones, 86% found once; its top ten account for 24%. Trimming took 3 bases from V and 2 from J, leaving 13 bases between them. This CDR3 has 15 amino acids. Germline lookup yields CDR1 SQVTM and CDR2 ANQGSEA. Sequencing used peripheral blood. The chain uses TRBV29-1 and TRBJ2-2, with D maybe TRBD2 (6 bases). The sequence came from a human donor with active COVID-19. The donor label of this sample is uncertain. CDR3 loop: CSVDVLATNTGELFF. The CDR3 DNA is TGCAGCGTTGACGTCCTAGCGACTAACACCGGGGAGCTGTTTTTT.